The 20 T cell receptor beta chains below come from one sample, sequenced in a study of post-analysis software for immune sequencing data (dated by TCRdb to the mid-2010s). Study-wide conclusions, independent of this receptor: Significantly higher frequencies in patients than in controls were found for several TRBV segments, including TRBV5-6, TRBV5-1 and TRBV20-1.

Antigens of these TCRs are unknown. Libraries were prepared through PCR. For sequencing, an Illumina HiSeq 2500 was employed. Unique molecular identifiers were incorporated into TCR beta cDNA libraries to reduce PCR and sequencing biases. TCRdb passed the public sequencing reads through fastp at Q25 and MiXCR, retaining productive beta sequences. Merged by CDR3 protein, the rows form single entries marked with the most common genes and DNA. The sample table contains 700,000 to 900,000 distinct CDR3 sequences; only one count was recorded for around 42% of them. The ten biggest clones cover 4.9% of the sample. Sequencing input: blood. Source of these receptors: a girl aged 5-17 years with multiple sclerosis.

The chain combines TRBV7-2 with TRBJ2-5; 9 nucleotides match TRBD2. The DNA end lines up better with TRBJ2-7; the J call may be wrong. Germline-derived CDR1 and CDR2 are SGHTA and FQGNSA. This CDR3 is 15 amino acids long. The CDR3 DNA reads TGTGCCAGCAGCTTAGTTAGCGGGAGTGTGGACGAGCAGTACTTC. It encodes CASSLVSGSVDEQYF.

Remarks on this clonotype: One end of the junction varies from germline; a read error may be responsible. J is TRBJ2-4 and V is TRBV7-2; D unresolved. Germline CDR1 and CDR2: SGHTA and FQGNSA. The CDR3 is 15 amino acids. The DNA of the CDR3 is TGTGCCAGTAGCTTAGTTCTTCGGGTCAAAAACATTCAGTACTTC. The encoded protein is CASSLVLRVKNIQYF.

The V call is TRBV12-5, the J call TRBJ2-5; TRBD2 matches 7 bases. V gave up 0 bases and J gave up 3 bases; unmatched junction bases: 16. Per germline, CDR1 LGHNT and CDR2 FRNRAP. CDR3 length: 19 residues. The CDR3 is CASGLVREGGSTEEETQYF. CDR3 DNA: TGTGCTAGTGGTTTGGTACGTGAAGGCGGGAGTACGGAGGAAGAGACCCAGTACTTC.

The chain has TRBV27 and TRBJ2-3, with a weak D call TRBD2 (5 bases). Looked up from germline, CDR1 is MNHEY and CDR2 is SMNVEV (reference sequence). The CDR3 is made up of 14 amino acids. The V and J ends lost 4 bases and 10 bases respectively, with 18 bases between them. The CDR3 is CASSSHPTRASQYF. In DNA form, the CDR3 reads TGTGCCAGCAGTTCTCATCCTACTAGGGCGTCGCAGTATTTT.

J is TRBJ2-4 and V is TRBV20-1; perhaps TRBD2 as D (5 bases). The DNA end is more similar to TRBJ2-7, so the J call may be wrong. Germline V gene data show CDR1 as DFQATT and CDR2 as SNEGSKA (reference sequence). This CDR3 comprises 14 residues. CDR3 region: CSAADSSRGYEQYF. The CDR3 DNA is TGCAGTGCGGCGGACTCCTCTCGGGGATACGAGCAGTACTTC.

The rearrangement links TRBV20-1 to TRBJ2-3, with 11 bases aligning to TRBD2. Trimming at V came to 3 bases and at J to 6 bases, leaving 8 bases not matched to a gene. This CDR3 is built from 15 residues. Germline CDR1 DFQATT, CDR2 SNEGSKA (reference sequence). CDR3 sequence: CSASRLAGSVDTQYF. CDR3 in DNA: TGCAGTGCTAGTCGACTAGCGGGATCAGTGGATACGCAGTATTTT.

The chain carries TRBV15 and TRBJ2-3; 10 nucleotides line up with TRBD1. J was trimmed by 6 bases and V by 2 bases; bases with no gene match: 11. Germline CDR1 reads LNHNV; CDR2 reads YYDKDF (reference sequence). The CDR3 runs to 17 residues. The CDR3 reads CATSRKTPGQGSDTQYF. DNA of the CDR3: TGTGCCACCAGCAGAAAAACCCCGGGACAGGGGTCGGATACGCAGTATTTT.

This clonotype was seen more than once but under ten times. The J gene is TRBJ2-6, the V gene TRBV6-5, with TRBD2 matching over 13 bases. The CDR3 totals 16 residues. Germline CDR1 and CDR2: MNHEY and SVGAGI. Trimming took 2 bases from V and 12 from J; bases not matched to a gene: 7. The CDR3 bases are TGTGCCAGCAGTTACGGGACTAGCGGGACCCCCAGCGTCCTGACTTTC. Protein product: CASSYGTSGTPSVLTF.

This clonotype showed up just a few times. The CDR3 nucleotides are TGTGCCAGCAGCTTAACGTCTAGCGGGGGCCCCTACGAGCAGTACTTC. Protein: CASSLTSSGGPYEQYF. The genes are TRBV7-2 and TRBJ2-7; 10 bases agree with TRBD2. The ends lost 2 bases at V and 2 bases at J; junction bases unmatched: 6. CDR1 is SGHTA and CDR2 is FQGNSA in the germline V gene. CDR3 length: 16 amino acids.

This clonotype was seen a handful of times. This chain uses TRBV24-1 with TRBJ1-4; D gene unclear. This CDR3 spans 13 amino acids. V lost 4 bases and J lost 8, with 10 bases in between. CDR1 KGHDR and CDR2 SFDVKD come from the germline V gene. The chain's CDR3 is CATSDLTGEKLFF. CDR3 DNA: TGTGCCACCAGTGACCTGACGGGGGAAAAACTGTTTTTT.

This clonotype was seen more than once but under ten times. This chain joins TRBV20-1 and TRBJ2-7; D might be TRBD1 (6 bases). Germline V gene sequence: CDR1 DFQATT, CDR2 SNEGSKA (reference sequence). There are 15 residues in the CDR3. Trimming pared 4 bases from V and 2 bases from J, leaving 18 bases between. The CDR3 DNA reads TGCAGTGCTAACAACAGGGAAAGGAGTACCTACGAGCAGTACTTC. This translates into CSANNRERSTYEQYF.

J is TRBJ2-1 and V is TRBV20-1; TRBD2 matches 9 bases. V lost 4 bases to trimming and J lost 2 bases; unmatched junction nucleotides: 3. CDR3 length: 14 residues. Germline assignment: CDR1 DFQATT and CDR2 SNEGSKA (reference sequence). The CDR3: CSANSGRAYNEQFF. The CDR3 nucleotides read TGCAGTGCTAATAGCGGGAGAGCCTACAATGAGCAGTTCTTC.

This clonotype was counted a few times. CDR3 in amino acids: CSASRQETQYF. The CDR3 DNA reads TGCAGTGCTAGCCGGCAAGAGACCCAGTACTTC. The rearrangement joins TRBV20-1 to TRBJ2-5; D is unclear. The germline gives CDR1 DFQATT, CDR2 SNEGSKA (reference sequence). The CDR3 is 11 amino acids. The V end was cut by 3 bases, the J end by 2 bases, with 4 bases between.

The chain uses TRBV7-3 and TRBJ2-1; TRBD2 agrees at 9 bases. Germline V CDR1 and CDR2: SGHTA, FQGTGA. This CDR3 is built from 13 residues. The ends lost 3 bases at V and 15 bases at J; junction bases unmatched: 9. The CDR3 loop is CASSLRREGPLFF. The DNA of the CDR3 is TGTGCCAGCAGCTTGAGGCGGGAGGGCCCCCTGTTCTTC. Full variable domain (missing parts from reference TRBV7-3 and TRBJ2-1): GAGVSQTPSNKVTEKGKYVELRCDPISGHTALYWYRQSLGQGPEFLIYFQGTGAADDSGLPNDRFFAVRPEGSVSTLKIQRTERGDSAVYLCASSLRREGPLFFGPGTRLTVL.

The rearrangement links TRBV25-1 to TRBJ2-5; D not resolved. The CDR3 extends over 13 amino acids. From germline, CDR1 is MGHDK and CDR2 SYGVNS. Trimming left V 0 bases short and J 13 bases short, with 15 bases between. CDR3 bases: TGTGCCAGCAGTGAATACTCCGGCAATGAGCGGTACTTC. This translates into CASSEYSGNERYF. The variable domain in full, with the rest retrieved from reference TRBV25-1 and TRBJ2-5, is EADIYQTPRYLVIGTGKKITLECSQTMGHDKMYWYQQDPGMELHLIHYSYGVNSTEKGDLSSESTVSRIRTEHFPLTLESARPSHTSQYLCASSEYSGNERYFGPGTRLLVL.

With respect to this clonotype: Compared with germline, one end of the junction differs, possibly owing to a read error. This rearrangement joins TRBV20-1 to TRBJ2-3; D is unclear. CDR1 is DFQATT and CDR2 is SNEGSKA in the germline V gene (reference sequence). The CDR3 has 12 amino acids. CDR3 in amino acids: CSAAPWADTQYF. In DNA form, the CDR3 reads TGTAGTGCTGCCCCATGGGCAGATACGCAGTATTTT.

The genes are TRBV7-9 and TRBJ2-4, with D perhaps assigned TRBD1 or TRBD2 (5 bases each). V lost 5 bases and J 3 bases, leaving 14 bases between the germline ends. CDR1 is SEHNR and CDR2 is FQNEAQ in the germline V gene (reference sequence). The CDR3 loop spans 15 amino acids. This CDR3 reads CASSIEGRGKNIQYF. The CDR3 nucleotides are TGTGCCAGCAGCATAGAGGGTAGGGGCAAAAACATTCAGTACTTC.

The chain is built from TRBV13 and TRBJ1-1; D unresolved. V lost 2 bases and J lost 2, with 12 bases in between. There are 15 residues in the CDR3. The germline gives CDR1 PRHDT, CDR2 FYEKMQ (reference sequence). CDR3 nucleotides: TGTGCCAGCAGCTTATGGGAGGCGATCAACACTGAAGCTTTCTTT. As protein: CASSLWEAINTEAFF.

With respect to this clonotype: The junction shows a germline mismatch at one end, possibly a read error. The chain uses TRBV2 and TRBJ2-5; 10 nucleotides align to TRBD2. Germline-derived CDR1 and CDR2 are SNHLY and FYNNEI. This CDR3 is built from 13 residues. The CDR3 spells CVSWTSGQETQYF. Here the CDR3 DNA reads TGTGTCAGCTGGACTAGCGGCCAAGAGACCCAGTACTTC.

The chain couples TRBV3-1 to TRBJ2-7; 8 bases line up with TRBD1. CDR1 is LGHDT, CDR2 YNNKEL, per germline (reference sequence). Trimming at V came to 4 bases and at J to 6 bases, leaving 11 bases not matched to a gene. The CDR3 is 15 amino acids. The CDR3 bases are TGTGCCAGCAGCCCTTTGGACAGGGCCTCCGGCGAGCAGTACTTC. Protein sequence: CASSPLDRASGEQYF.